These 25 T cell receptor beta chains came from one sample sequenced in a study of T cell responses to AZD1222 COVID-19 vaccine. The repertoire was sequenced with immunoSEQ multiplex PCR; TCRdb's copy has only in-frame clones and lacks some. This table holds fewer than 200,000 clones, 88% found once. Here the sequenced sample was peripheral blood, taken 28 days after the second AZD1222 dose. Receptors originate from an adult who received the AZD1222 COVID-19 vaccine.

The rearrangement links TRBV5-1 to TRBJ1-1; D possibly corresponds to TRBD1 (5 bases). V lost 4 bases to trimming and J lost 1 base, with 14 bases between them. Germline loops: CDR1 SGHRS, CDR2 YFSETQ. CDR3 length: 15 residues. Here the CDR3 DNA reads TGCGCCAGCAGCCTAACCGGGACGGCGAACACTGAAGCTTTCTTT. This sequence encodes CASSLTGTANTEAFF.

The rearrangement joins TRBV7-2 to TRBJ1-3, with 7 bases aligning to TRBD1. This CDR3 is built from 15 residues. Trimming took 1 base from V and 7 from J; bases not matched to a gene: 7. Germline V CDR1 and CDR2: SGHTA, FQGNSA. The CDR3 loop reads CASSLVQGKRNTIYF. In DNA form, the CDR3 reads TGTGCCAGCAGCTTAGTACAGGGGAAGAGGAACACCATATATTTT.

The chain combines TRBV6-1 with TRBJ2-1; no clear D gene. Trimming left V 2 bases short and J 10 bases short, with 9 bases between. Germline values: CDR1 MNHNS, CDR2 SASEGT. The CDR3 sequence is 12 residues long. Here the CDR3 DNA reads TGTGCCAGCAGTGAAAAGTTATTCGAGCAGTTCTTC. Protein sequence: CASSEKLFEQFF.

V is TRBV18 and J is TRBJ1-1, with a possible D match to TRBD1 (6 bases). The CDR3 consists of 13 residues. Germline-derived CDR1 and CDR2 are KGHSH and LQKENI. Trimming pared 6 bases from V and 0 bases from J, leaving 8 bases between. The CDR3 DNA reads TGTGCCAGCTCTCGGGGGCTGAACACTGAAGCTTTCTTT. Its translation is CASSRGLNTEAFF.

The V call is TRBV19, the J call TRBJ1-5; weak D call: TRBD1 (6 bases). Germline CDR1 is LNHDA and CDR2 is SQIVND (reference sequence). This CDR3 spans 16 amino acids. The ends were cut back, 5 bases at V and 4 bases at J, with 18 bases in the middle. DNA for the CDR3: TGTGCCAGTAGTGGGCAGGGGTTAGGGTGGAATCAGCCCCAGCATTTT. Its translation: CASSGQGLGWNQPQHF. Full variable domain (missing parts from reference TRBV19 and TRBJ1-5): DGGITQSPKYLFRKEGQNVTLSCEQNLNHDAMYWYRQDPGQGLRLIYYSQIVNDFQKGDIAEGYSVSREKKESFPLTVTSAQKNPTAFYLCASSGQGLGWNQPQHFGDGTRLSIL.

The CDR3 here is CASSVGTAEETQYF. The CDR3 nucleotides are TGCGCCAGCAGCGTAGGGACCGCTGAAGAGACCCAGTACTTC. The chain carries TRBV5-1 and TRBJ2-5, with D perhaps TRBD1 or TRBD2 (5 bases each). CDR3 length: 14 amino acids. Trimming stripped 4 bases from V and 3 bases from J, with 13 bases between. Germline CDR1 reads SGHRS; CDR2 reads YFSETQ.

V and J are TRBV5-5 and TRBJ2-2; possible D gene TRBD1, 6 bases. Germline V CDR1 and CDR2: SGHKS, YYEKEE (reference sequence). This CDR3 region has 16 residues. The V end lost 4 bases, the J end lost 4 bases, and 17 bases lay between the germline ends. DNA of the CDR3: TGTGCCAGCAGCCCTAAAGGGGGATTAGGCACCGGGGAGCTGTTTTTT. Amino acid sequence: CASSPKGGLGTGELFF.

Notes on this clone: This is likely a read error, given that the CDR3 carries no conserved phenylalanine or tryptophan at its end. The chain employs TRBV5-1 and TRBJ2-7, with D possibly being TRBD2 (6 bases). Trimming stripped 2 bases from V and 4 bases from J, with 13 bases between. Germline CDR1 SGHRS, CDR2 YFSETQ. The CDR3 covers 14 residues. The CDR3 spells CASSLKTREYEQYL. CDR3 DNA sequence: TGCGCCAGCAGCTTAAAGACTAGAGAGTACGAGCAGTACCTC.

V is TRBV7-9 and J is TRBJ2-6, with D unresolved. The CDR3 has 15 amino acids. CDR1 SEHNR and CDR2 FQNEAQ come from the germline V gene (reference sequence). Trimming stripped 1 base from V and 1 base from J, with 5 bases between. In nucleotides, the CDR3 is TGTGCCAGCAGCTTAGGGCTGTCTGGGGCCAACGTCCTGACTTTC. As protein: CASSLGLSGANVLTF.

This sequence joins TRBV11-2 and TRBJ1-4, with D perhaps TRBD1 (5 bases). V lost 3 bases and J lost 7, with 9 bases in between. The CDR3 runs 13 residues. CDR1 is SGHAT and CDR2 is FQNNGV in the germline V gene. In DNA form, the CDR3 reads TGTGCCAGCAGCTTCGGGACGGCTGAAAAACTGTTTTTT. As protein: CASSFGTAEKLFF.

This chain joins TRBV11-2 and TRBJ2-7; possible D gene TRBD2, 6 bases. The CDR3 length is 14 residues. Deletions cut 5 bases from V and 2 bases from J, with 13 bases between. CDR1 and CDR2 from the germline V gene are SGHAT and FQNNGV. Here the CDR3 reads CASSRSGSPYEQYF. Here the CDR3 DNA reads TGTGCCAGCAGCCGAAGCGGGTCCCCCTACGAGCAGTACTTC.

The chain is built from TRBV3-1 (or the pseudogene TRBV3-2) and TRBJ1-4; a weak D match, TRBD1 (6 bases). CDR1 is LGHDT, CDR2 YNNKEL, per germline (reference sequence). The CDR3 has 15 amino acids. Trimming removed 1 base from V and 8 bases from J, with 14 bases in between. The CDR3 loop reads CASSQGGGGREKLFF. The CDR3 region has the DNA TGTGCCAGCAGCCAAGGCGGGGGCGGTCGGGAAAAACTGTTTTTT.

The chain carries TRBV11-3 and TRBJ2-5; no definite D call. The CDR3 totals 13 residues. Germline V CDR1 and CDR2: SGHNT, YENEEA. Trimming removed 4 bases at V and 9 bases at J, with 15 bases between. The CDR3 nucleotides read TGTGCCAGCAGCTCTTCCCTCACTGGGGCCCAGTACTTC. Amino acids: CASSSSLTGAQYF.

This clone was recorded once. The chain has TRBV5-8 and TRBJ2-1; D is uncertain. The CDR3 sequence is 15 residues long. V dropped 0 bases and J dropped 6 bases, with 13 bases sitting between them. The germline V gene encodes CDR1 SGHTS and CDR2 YDEGEE. The CDR3 sequence is CASSLVAGTSNEQFF. CDR3 sequence (DNA): TGTGCCAGCAGCTTGGTGGCTGGCACATCCAATGAGCAGTTCTTC.

In DNA form, the CDR3 reads TGCGCCAGCAGCTTGGGGGGACAGGGAGAGCTGTTTTTT. Protein product: CASSLGGQGELFF. The J gene is TRBJ2-2, the V gene TRBV5-1; 9 nucleotides line up with TRBD1. CDR3 size: 13 residues. V shed 0 bases, J shed 11 bases, and the junction held 2 bases outside the gene matches. Looked up from germline, CDR1 is SGHRS and CDR2 is YFSETQ.

The V and J genes are TRBV28 and TRBJ1-3; 9 nucleotides agree with TRBD1. The CDR3 runs to 13 residues. The V segment lost 5 bases and the J segment 9 bases; nucleotides outside the gene matches: 5. Germline values: CDR1 MDHEN, CDR2 SYDVKM. The CDR3 reads CASSGGTGSTIYF. DNA of the CDR3: TGTGCCAGCAGTGGGGGGACAGGGAGCACCATATATTTT.

V gene TRBV19 combines with J gene TRBJ2-3; no clear D gene. The V and J ends lost 3 bases and 2 bases respectively, with 6 bases between them. The CDR3 runs to 13 residues. Germline CDR1 reads LNHDA; CDR2 reads SQIVND (reference sequence). The chain's CDR3 is CASSIDVTDTQYF. The DNA for the CDR3 is TGTGCCAGTAGTATCGACGTCACAGATACGCAGTATTTT.

The V gene is TRBV19, the J gene TRBJ2-7; D unresolved. The CDR3 is made up of 16 amino acids. Germline CDR1 and CDR2: LNHDA and SQIVND (reference sequence). With 1 base removed from V and 3 bases from J, the gap between germline ends came to 16 bases. The CDR3 DNA reads TGTGCCAGTAGTATAGGTGCGGCAGACGGGCGCTACGAGCAGTACTTC. Translating gives CASSIGAADGRYEQYF.

As DNA, the CDR3 is TGTGCCAGTACCGGGACAGGCGGAGAGCAGTACTTC. The encoded protein is CASTGTGGEQYF. The chain carries TRBV6-5 and TRBJ2-7, with 8 bases lining up with TRBD1. This CDR3 spans 12 amino acids. After removal of 9 bases from V and 7 bases from J, the junction contained 8 bases not matched to a gene. The germline V gene has CDR1 MNHEY and CDR2 SVGAGI.

Only a few counts were recorded for this clone. The chain combines TRBV5-6 with TRBJ2-7; possibly TRBD1 or TRBD2 for D (5 bases each). The CDR3 loop spans 14 amino acids. Deletions cut 1 base from V and 5 bases from J, with 13 bases between. Germline V gives CDR1 SGHDT, CDR2 YYEEEE. The CDR3 spells CASSLIRDADEQYF. CDR3 nucleotide sequence: TGTGCCAGCAGCTTGATTCGGGACGCAGACGAGCAGTACTTC.

V gene TRBV19 combines with J gene TRBJ1-5, with a tentative D call TRBD1 (6 bases). Trimming pared 4 bases from V and 5 bases from J, leaving 15 bases between. This CDR3 is built from 15 residues. Germline CDR1 reads LNHDA; CDR2 reads SQIVND (reference sequence). CDR3 DNA: TGTGCCAGTAGTAGGTGGATCGGGGGGCATCAGCCCCAGCATTTT. Encoded protein: CASSRWIGGHQPQHF.

This rearrangement joins TRBV30 to TRBJ1-2; a weak D match, TRBD1 (5 bases). This CDR3 spans 13 amino acids. Germline V CDR1 and CDR2: GTSNPN, SVGIG (reference sequence). Trimming shortened V by 4 bases and J by 8 bases, and 17 bases separated the two germline ends. The CDR3 sequence is CAWNDRPARGYTF. CDR3 DNA: TGTGCCTGGAATGACAGACCAGCGAGGGGCTACACCTTC.

The chain recombines TRBV15 with TRBJ1-5; D not certain. Per germline, CDR1 LNHNV and CDR2 YYDKDF (reference sequence). This CDR3 is built from 13 residues. Trimming stripped 0 bases from V and 8 bases from J, with 8 bases between. CDR3 nucleotides: TGTGCCACCAGCAGAGATTGGGAAGAGCCCCAGCATTTT. Protein product: CATSRDWEEPQHF.

The chain joins TRBV6-2 or TRBV6-3 to TRBJ1-5, with a weak D call TRBD1 (5 bases). Trimming stripped 4 bases from V and 0 bases from J, with 10 bases between. Germline assignment: CDR1 MNHEY and CDR2 SVGEGT. This CDR3 region has 15 residues. CDR3 bases: TGTGCCAGCAGTTCTGGGGGGGATAGCAATCAGCCCCAGCATTTT. It translates to CASSSGGDSNQPQHF.

About this clone: Other DNA sequences within the sample encode an identical CDR3. The genes are TRBV4-3 and TRBJ1-2; D not certain. V lost 0 bases and J 4 bases, leaving 9 bases between the germline ends. The germline CDR1 and CDR2 sequences are LGHNA and YSLEER. This CDR3 has 14 residues. CDR3 amino acids: CASSQETGPYGYTF. For the CDR3, the DNA is TGCGCCAGCAGCCAAGAAACGGGCCCCTATGGCTACACCTTC.